This TCR beta chain was obtained from a study of immune cell composition in non-small cell lung cancer. Normal lung was sampled as far from the tumour as possible, at least 3 cm. Trimming left V 8 bases short and J 7 bases short, with 15 bases between. Germline V CDR1 and CDR2: GTSNPN, SVGIG (reference sequence). This CDR3 comprises 13 residues. A note on this clone: Antigen: not known.

Sequencing used immunoSEQ multiplex PCR; TCRdb keeps in-frame clones, though not all of them. The sample yields more than 15,000 clones, 77% seen once. Whole-study results and caveats: TIL tumour reactivity correlated with maximal tumour-associated clone frequency in adenocarcinoma.

This sample also belongs to another study, concerning CD4 T cells in lung cancer.

The chain joins TRBV30 to TRBJ1-6, with a possible D match to TRBD1 (6 bases). The TCR sequence derives from a human donor with non-small cell lung cancer. Sequenced material: non-adjacent lung tissue. CDR3 in amino acids: CAAKGQGNSPLHF. In DNA form, the CDR3 reads TGTGCCGCGAAGGGACAAGGAAATTCACCCCTCCACTTT.